This entry lists 12 T cell receptor beta chains sequenced from one sample in a study of T cell repertoires in cytomegalovirus infection. TCRdb reprocessed the reads via MiXCR and lists one record per CDR3 protein. The data hold fewer than 350,000 distinct CDR3 sequences, with roughly 15% observed a single time. Sequencing was done on a sample of PBMCs. Source of these receptors: a human donor in good health (CMV status not recorded). Some clones in this sample may be carry-over from other donors' samples.

This clonotype has only a few counts. V is TRBV28 and J is TRBJ1-6; 8 bases match TRBD1. Germline CDR1 is MDHEN and CDR2 is SYDVKM. V shed 6 bases and J 4 bases; nucleotides not matched to a gene: 5. CDR3 length: 15 residues. The CDR3 is CASRWGQVYNSPLHF. CDR3 sequence (DNA): TGTGCCAGCAGATGGGGACAGGTATATAATTCACCCCTCCACTTT.

This clonotype came up many times. The rearrangement joins TRBV28 to TRBJ2-5; D not resolved. The CDR3 length is 14 residues. The ends were cut back, 9 bases at V and 1 base at J, with 15 bases in the middle. The germline gives CDR1 MDHEN, CDR2 SYDVKM. Here the CDR3 reads CASHSRASQETQYF. CDR3 sequence (DNA): TGTGCCAGTCACTCTCGGGCGTCCCAAGAGACCCAGTACTTC.

The chain is built from TRBV7-4 and TRBJ1-3, with D uncertain. Germline CDR1 SGHVT, CDR2 SQSDAQ. CDR3 length equals 13 residues. The germline V and J ends were trimmed by 6 bases and 9 bases, with 15 bases remaining between them. The DNA for the CDR3 is TGTGCCAGCAGTTGCATGCGGCCGTCCACCATATATTTT. Its protein product is CASSCMRPSTIYF.

The table lists this clonotype with many counts. The chain links TRBV7-2 to TRBJ1-2; D unclear. Germline V CDR1 and CDR2: SGHTA, FQGNSA. V lost 1 base and J lost 1, with 7 bases in between. The CDR3 covers 14 residues. The CDR3, as DNA: TGTGCCAGCAGCTTAGATGGGTTTAACTATGGCTACACCTTC. Translating gives CASSLDGFNYGYTF.

The chain is built from TRBV12-3 or TRBV12-4 and TRBJ2-7; 9 bases line up with TRBD1. The CDR3 is made up of 16 amino acids. The J segment lost 6 bases and the V segment lost 6 bases, leaving 15 bases of the junction unmatched. CDR3 coding DNA: TGTGCCAGCAGACCGATCGGGACAGGGACTTCAGGCGAGCAGTACTTC. Its protein product is CASRPIGTGTSGEQYF.

V gene TRBV6-6 combines with J gene TRBJ1-5; no clear D gene. Germline assignment: CDR1 MNHNY and CDR2 SVGAGI (reference sequence). Trimming removed 0 bases from V and 0 bases from J, with 9 bases in between. The CDR3 length is 16 residues. CDR3 coding DNA: TGTGCCAGCAGTTACTCCACAGTCAATAGCAATCAGCCCCAGCATTTT. This gives the protein CASSYSTVNSNQPQHF.

The chain couples TRBV6-2 or TRBV6-3 to TRBJ2-2; no definite D call. Germline V gene lookup returns CDR1 MNHEY and CDR2 SVGEGT. The germline V and J ends were trimmed by 6 bases and 0 bases, with 8 bases remaining between them. This CDR3 spans 14 amino acids. The CDR3 protein is CASRSRPNTGELFF. DNA for the CDR3: TGTGCCAGCAGATCCAGGCCGAACACCGGGGAGCTGTTTTTT.

This clonotype has ten or more counts. The V gene is TRBV7-9, the J gene TRBJ1-2; 7 bases are shared with TRBD1. V shed 8 bases and J 5 bases; nucleotides not matched to a gene: 5. The CDR3 has 12 amino acids. Germline values: CDR1 SEHNR, CDR2 FQNEAQ (reference sequence). This chain's CDR3 is CASRGTEYGYTF. As DNA, the CDR3 is TGTGCCAGCCGCGGGACAGAGTATGGCTACACCTTC. Looking up the rest from reference TRBV7-9 and TRBJ1-2 gives the full variable domain: DTGVSQNPRHKITKRGQNVTFRCDPISEHNRLYWYRQTLGQGPEFLTYFQNEAQLEKSRLLSDRFSAERPKGSFSTLEIQRTEQGDSAMYLCASRGTEYGYTFGSGTRLTVV.

The CDR3 DNA follows: TGTGCCAGCACCCGACAGGGCTCTGGAAACACCATATATTTT. This gives the protein CASTRQGSGNTIYF. The chain couples TRBV12-3 or TRBV12-4 to TRBJ1-3; 7 nucleotides line up with TRBD1. This CDR3 is 14 amino acids long. J lost 0 bases, V lost 7 bases, and 3 bases had no gene match.

This clonotype was counted only a few times. The V gene is TRBV20-1, the J gene TRBJ1-1; D perhaps matches TRBD1 (6 bases). V was shortened by 1 base and J by 1 base, with 10 bases between the two germline ends. Germline V gene sequence: CDR1 DFQATT, CDR2 SNEGSKA (reference sequence). The CDR3 is made up of 14 amino acids. CDR3 sequence: CSARVEDRNTEAFF. In nucleotides, the CDR3 is TGCAGTGCTAGAGTCGAGGACAGGAACACTGAAGCTTTCTTT.

This sequence joins TRBV27 and TRBJ1-4; possible D gene TRBD1, 6 bases. The CDR3 spans 15 residues. V lost 1 base, J lost 5 bases, and 11 bases lay in between. Germline values: CDR1 MNHEY, CDR2 SMNVEV (reference sequence). The CDR3 region is CASSLFGQTNEKLFF. The CDR3 DNA reads TGTGCCAGCAGTTTATTCGGACAGACGAATGAAAAACTGTTTTTT.

This clonotype was recorded at least ten times. The chain recombines TRBV28 with TRBJ2-5, with D possibly matching TRBD1 (6 bases). CDR3 length equals 14 residues. Germline V gene sequence: CDR1 MDHEN, CDR2 SYDVKM. Deletions cut 5 bases from V and 2 bases from J, with 12 bases between. Here the CDR3 reads CASSEQGGQETQYF. The CDR3 DNA reads TGTGCCAGCAGTGAACAGGGTGGGCAAGAGACCCAGTACTTC. The full variable domain, rest sourced from reference TRBV28 and TRBJ2-5, is DVKVTQSSRYLVKRTGEKVFLECVQDMDHENMFWYRQDPGLGLRLIYFSYDVKMKEKGDIPEGYSVSREKKERFSLILESASTNQTSMYLCASSEQGGQETQYFGPGTRLLVL.